This TCR beta chain was sequenced in a study of control samples from healthy donors and cancer patients. The count of this clone is one. Some clones are missing from TCRdb's copy, which holds only in-frame ones; the method was immunoSEQ multiplex PCR. Among tens of thousands of clones listed, roughly 86% were seen once. V lost 4 bases to trimming and J lost 2 bases; unmatched junction nucleotides: 4. Germline V gene data show CDR1 as LNHDA and CDR2 as SQIVND (reference sequence). This CDR3 is built from 15 residues. The V gene is TRBV19, the J gene TRBJ1-3; 8 bases are shared with TRBD1. The sample was blood. The source of this sequence is a woman aged 60-75 years in good health. The CDR3 nucleotides are TGTGCCAGTAGTAAAAACAGGGGGACTGGAAACACCATATATTTT. This translates into CASSKNRGTGNTIYF.